This record looks at one T cell receptor (beta chain) sequence and its context. What it binds is unknown. One end of the junction varies from germline; a read error may be responsible. This entry belongs to a study of cytomegalovirus exposure and HLA in healthy donors. Overall study results and limits: It was in a later analysis that TCR association rates were seen to vary by HLA locus, highest for DRB1 and lowest for HLA-C. By a later analysis, the bulk of CMV-associated TCR beta chains appeared HLA-restricted. A later analysis showed HLA-associated TCR beta chains outstripping equally common others in clonal expansion. A likely sequencing artifact accounted for one observed cluster of highly shared sequence variants.

The PCR had 60 Vbeta and 13 Jbeta primers. Some clones are missing from TCRdb's copy, which holds only in-frame ones; the method was immunoSEQ multiplex PCR. The sample has 180,000 or so clones, around nine tenths seen once; the top ten hold less than 0.4%. The CDR3 has 14 amino acids. Germline CDR1 and CDR2: MNHEY and SMNVEV (reference sequence). This rearrangement joins TRBV27 to TRBJ2-7, with 7 nucleotides matching TRBD1. The sample comprised PBMCs. The TCR originated in a woman in her 30s in good health and CMV-seronegative. CDR3 sequence: CASSTGDSSYEQCF. CDR3 nucleotides: TGTGCCAGCAGTACCGGGGACAGCTCCTACGAGCAGTGCTTC.